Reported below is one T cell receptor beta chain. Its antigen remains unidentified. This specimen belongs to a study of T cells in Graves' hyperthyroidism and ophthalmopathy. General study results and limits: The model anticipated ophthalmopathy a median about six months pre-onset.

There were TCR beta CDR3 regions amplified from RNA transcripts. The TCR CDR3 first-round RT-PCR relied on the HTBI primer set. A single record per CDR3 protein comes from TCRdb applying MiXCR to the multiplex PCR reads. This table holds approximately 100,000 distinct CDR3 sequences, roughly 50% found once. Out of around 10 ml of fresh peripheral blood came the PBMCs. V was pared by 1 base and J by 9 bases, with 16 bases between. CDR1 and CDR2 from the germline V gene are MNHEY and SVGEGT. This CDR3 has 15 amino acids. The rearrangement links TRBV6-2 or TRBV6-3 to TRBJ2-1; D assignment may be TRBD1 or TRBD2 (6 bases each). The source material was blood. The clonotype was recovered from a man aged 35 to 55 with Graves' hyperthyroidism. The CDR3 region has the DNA TGTGCCAGCAGTTACTGGGGGGCCTGGGGAAGTGAGCAGTTCTTC. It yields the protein CASSYWGAWGSEQFF.